The 21 T cell receptor beta chains below were found in one sample sequenced in a study of graft-versus-host responses after intestinal transplantation. Sequencing used immunoSEQ multiplex PCR; TCRdb keeps in-frame clones, though not all of them. The sample lists 1,500 to 2,000 clones; roughly 91% were seen once. The starting material was PBMCs, obtained 16 days after intestinal transplant. The receptors here all came from a human patient who received an intestinal transplant, so some T cells may come from the graft donor.

The genes are TRBV28 and TRBJ1-6; TRBD1 agrees at 7 bases. Germline CDR1 and CDR2: MDHEN and SYDVKM. The CDR3 runs 13 residues. The J segment lost 9 bases and the V segment lost 6 bases, leaving 5 bases of the junction unmatched. This CDR3 reads CASRTGFSSPLHF. The DNA for the CDR3 is TGTGCCAGCAGGACAGGGTTTTCTTCACCCCTCCACTTT.

The V and J genes are TRBV11-2 and TRBJ2-5; 7 bases line up with TRBD2. Trimming cost V 2 bases and J 2 bases; bases outside gene matches: 5. Per the germline V gene, CDR1 is SGHAT and CDR2 is FQNNGV. The CDR3 contains 15 residues. DNA for the CDR3: TGTGCCAGCAGCTTATGGGCGGGGGATCAAGAGACCCAGTACTTC. It is translated as CASSLWAGDQETQYF.

This clone was detected once. The chain joins TRBV13 to TRBJ1-2; 10 bases match TRBD1. Germline assignment: CDR1 PRHDT and CDR2 FYEKMQ (reference sequence). The CDR3 spans 18 residues. V lost 2 bases to trimming and J lost 4 bases; unmatched junction nucleotides: 13. Written as DNA, the CDR3 is TGTGCCAGCAGCTTACCGTCGACCGGGACAGGGGTCTCCTATGGCTACACCTTC. The encoded protein is CASSLPSTGTGVSYGYTF.

The gene calls are TRBV7-3 and TRBJ2-5; possibly TRBD1 or TRBD2 for D (5 bases each). CDR3 size: 13 residues. In germline, CDR1 is SGHTA, CDR2 FQGTGA. V was cut by 5 bases and J by 3 bases, with 10 bases left in between. CDR3 region: CASSRDGEETQYF. The CDR3 region has the DNA TGTGCCAGCAGCCGGGACGGGGAAGAGACCCAGTACTTC.

V is TRBV7-9 and J is TRBJ2-7; D remains ambiguous. The CDR3 is made up of 15 amino acids. Looked up from germline, CDR1 is SEHNR and CDR2 is FQNEAQ (reference sequence). The V end was cut by 1 base, the J end by 0 bases, with 10 bases between. CDR3 DNA: TGTGCCAGCAGCTTAGAGGCAGCCCGCTCCTACGAGCAGTACTTC. Its translation: CASSLEAARSYEQYF.

The DNA of the CDR3 is TGTGCCAGCAGTAGACAGGGAAACTACGAGCAGTACTTC. Translating it yields CASSRQGNYEQYF. The rearrangement joins TRBV27 to TRBJ2-7; TRBD1 agrees at 7 bases. The germline V gene has CDR1 MNHEY and CDR2 SMNVEV (reference sequence). This CDR3 is 13 amino acids long. V shed 5 bases and J 3 bases; nucleotides not matched to a gene: 4.

The V call is TRBV28, the J call TRBJ2-1, with D hard to call. This CDR3 region has 14 residues. Germline lookup yields CDR1 MDHEN and CDR2 SYDVKM. Deletions cut 7 bases from V and 1 base from J, with 11 bases between. The CDR3 sequence is CASKGYESYNEQFF. CDR3 sequence (DNA): TGTGCCAGCAAAGGGTACGAATCCTACAATGAGCAGTTCTTC.

The chain employs TRBV4-1 and TRBJ1-5; no definite D call. Germline assignment: CDR1 MGHRA and CDR2 YSYEKL. V gave up 4 bases and J gave up 4 bases, with 11 bases separating them. CDR3 length: 14 amino acids. The CDR3 region is CASSRRTGNQPQHF. Here the CDR3 DNA reads TGCGCCAGCAGCCGTCGGACGGGTAATCAGCCCCAGCATTTT.

V gene TRBV4-1 combines with J gene TRBJ2-5, with 8 positions matching TRBD1. CDR1 and CDR2 (germline): MGHRA, YSYEKL. This CDR3 has 15 amino acids. V trimming: 1 base; J trimming: 6 bases; junction bases outside the gene matches: 7. CDR3 DNA sequence: TGCGCCAGCAGCCAAGGGACAGGGTCTTTGAAGACCCAGTACTTC. The encoded protein is CASSQGTGSLKTQYF.

The rearrangement links TRBV4-3 to TRBJ2-7, with no clear D. CDR1 and CDR2 (germline): LGHNA, YSLEER. Trimming removed 4 bases from V and 2 bases from J, with 15 bases in between. The CDR3 contains 15 residues. CDR3 region: CASSPAPDGTYEQYF. The CDR3 DNA reads as TGCGCCAGCAGCCCTGCACCGGACGGAACCTACGAGCAGTACTTC.

The V gene is TRBV29-1, the J gene TRBJ2-2; 7 nucleotides line up with TRBD1. Trimming took 5 bases from V and 0 from J; bases not matched to a gene: 0. The germline CDR1 and CDR2 sequences are SQVTM and ANQGSEA. The CDR3 is 13 amino acids. The CDR3 region is CSVQGANTGELFF. The CDR3 region has the DNA TGCAGCGTTCAGGGGGCGAACACCGGGGAGCTGTTTTTT.

The chain has TRBV6-6 and TRBJ2-6; TRBD2 agrees at 7 bases. J was trimmed by 2 bases and V by 6 bases; bases with no gene match: 4. Germline assignment: CDR1 MNHNY and CDR2 SVGAGI (reference sequence). The CDR3 is made up of 15 amino acids. The CDR3 nucleotides are TGTGCCAGCAGCCGACGGGGGGCTGGGGCCAACGTCCTGACTTTC. Translating it yields CASSRRGAGANVLTF.

The V call is TRBV7-2, the J call TRBJ2-7, with D possibly TRBD1 on 5 matching bases. This CDR3 comprises 16 residues. Deletions cut 2 bases from V and 3 bases from J, with 17 bases between. CDR1 and CDR2 from the germline V gene are SGHTA and FQGNSA. The CDR3 sequence is CASSLLGTGKGYEQYF. The CDR3 nucleotides read TGTGCCAGCAGCTTACTCGGTACAGGAAAGGGCTACGAGCAGTACTTC.

The rearrangement uses TRBV18 and TRBJ1-3; D gene ambiguous. Deletions cut 0 bases from V and 4 bases from J, with 10 bases between. Looked up from germline, CDR1 is KGHSH and CDR2 is LQKENI. This CDR3 spans 15 amino acids. CDR3 DNA: TGTGCCAGCTCACCACCCCTCCGGACGGGAAACACCATATATTTT. Amino acids: CASSPPLRTGNTIYF.

The chain uses TRBV13 and TRBJ1-1; D is unresolved. Per the germline V gene, CDR1 is PRHDT and CDR2 is FYEKMQ (reference sequence). V lost 6 bases to trimming and J lost 0 bases, with 14 bases between them. The CDR3 sequence is 15 residues long. CDR3: CASRLNLGLNTEAFF. The CDR3 DNA reads as TGTGCCAGCAGACTCAATTTAGGGTTGAACACTGAAGCTTTCTTT.

The V and J genes are TRBV19 and TRBJ1-1; a possible D gene is TRBD1 (5 bases). There are 14 residues in the CDR3. Trimming took 6 bases from V and 1 from J, leaving 12 bases between them. The germline V gene has CDR1 LNHDA and CDR2 SQIVND (reference sequence). Written as DNA, the CDR3 is TGTGCCAGTAGCACGGATAGGGGGAACACTGAAGCTTTCTTT. Its protein is CASSTDRGNTEAFF.

The V call is TRBV18, the J call TRBJ1-4, with D unresolved. The CDR3 loop spans 14 amino acids. Trimming removed 3 bases from V and 4 bases from J, with 9 bases in between. The germline V gene encodes CDR1 KGHSH and CDR2 LQKENI. The CDR3 bases are TGTGCCAGCTCACCGGCCAGTAATAATGAAAAACTGTTTTTT. It yields the protein CASSPASNNEKLFF.

The chain combines TRBV21-1 with TRBJ1-1. TRBV21-1 corresponds to a pseudogene. The CDR3 covers 16 residues. CDR3 sequence (DNA): TGTGCCAGCAGTATCTGGTTAGCCACAATTCGCACTGAAGCTTTCTTT. Amino acids: CASSIWLATIRTEAFF.

This chain links TRBV20-1 with TRBJ2-1; D gene unclear. The CDR3 runs 11 residues. V lost 0 bases, J lost 8 bases, and 5 bases lay in between. Germline V lookup: CDR1 DFQATT, CDR2 SNEGSKA (reference sequence). This chain's CDR3 is CSARDGHEQFF. The CDR3 DNA follows: TGCAGTGCTAGAGATGGCCATGAGCAGTTCTTC.

CDR3 in amino acids: CASSVGNTGELFF. As DNA, the CDR3 is TGTGCCAGCAGCGTAGGTAACACCGGGGAGCTGTTTTTT. The rearrangement joins TRBV9 to TRBJ2-2, with unresolved D. The CDR3 covers 13 residues. With 0 bases removed from V and 2 bases from J, the gap between germline ends came to 2 bases. Germline values: CDR1 SGDLS, CDR2 YYNGEE.

The chain uses TRBV4-1 and TRBJ1-1, with a weak D call TRBD1 (6 bases). Trimming shortened V by 4 bases and J by 5 bases, and 20 bases separated the two germline ends. Germline V gene lookup returns CDR1 MGHRA and CDR2 YSYEKL. CDR3 length: 16 amino acids. The CDR3, as DNA: TGCGCCAGCAGCCGACCCTCGGGCAGGGGAGGTACTGAAGCTTTCTTT. Translating gives CASSRPSGRGGTEAFF.